The 5 T cell receptor beta chains below come from one sample, sequenced in a study of OX40 agonist ivuxolimab in advanced cancers. TCRdb keeps only in-frame clones here, not all; method: immunoSEQ multiplex PCR. The table shows tens of thousands of clones, with roughly 77% occurring only once. This material consisted of CD4+ or CD8+ T cells sorted from blood, taken in a trial of the OX40 agonist ivuxolimab. The receptors shown here come from an adult with an advanced solid tumor such as melanoma, head and neck, liver or kidney cancer.

The rearrangement uses TRBV10-3 and TRBJ2-5; D is tentatively TRBD1 or TRBD2 (5 bases each). Trimming took 2 bases from V and 5 from J, leaving 9 bases between them. Germline CDR1 reads ENHRY; CDR2 reads SYGVKD. The CDR3 covers 13 residues. CDR3 sequence (DNA): TGTGCCATCAGTGAGGGGGGTAGGGAGACCCAGTACTTC. Encoded protein: CAISEGGRETQYF.

The rearrangement joins TRBV9 to TRBJ2-3; 8 nucleotides align to TRBD2. This CDR3 region has 17 residues. The germline V gene encodes CDR1 SGDLS and CDR2 YYNGEE. The trim removed 0 bases at V and 2 bases at J, leaving 8 bases unmatched. CDR3 DNA sequence: TGTGCCAGCAGCGTAGCCCACCAGCGGGGGTCCACAGATACGCAGTATTTT. Its protein product is CASSVAHQRGSTDTQYF.

This chain connects TRBV28 to TRBJ2-5; no definite D call. V dropped 8 bases and J dropped 4 bases, with 17 bases sitting between them. CDR3 length equals 14 residues. The V gene's germline CDR1 is MDHEN and CDR2 SYDVKM. In DNA form, the CDR3 reads TGTGCCAGCGGGATGTGGGTGTCTGGAGAGACCCAGTACTTC. It yields the protein CASGMWVSGETQYF.

The rearrangement links TRBV28 to TRBJ1-2; TRBD1 is a possible D gene (6 bases). CDR1 is MDHEN, CDR2 SYDVKM, per germline. Trimming pared 3 bases from V and 8 bases from J, leaving 13 bases between. CDR3 length: 13 residues. This CDR3 reads CASSFAQGRGYTF. In nucleotides, the CDR3 is TGTGCCAGCAGTTTTGCTCAGGGGAGGGGCTACACCTTC.

The CDR3 DNA is TGTGCCAGCTCACCGGGACAGGGGCCCTACGAGCAGTACTTC. This translates into CASSPGQGPYEQYF. J is TRBJ2-7 and V is TRBV18; 10 positions match TRBD1. Germline V lookup: CDR1 KGHSH, CDR2 LQKENI. The CDR3 contains 14 residues. Trimming cost V 3 bases and J 2 bases; bases outside gene matches: 1.